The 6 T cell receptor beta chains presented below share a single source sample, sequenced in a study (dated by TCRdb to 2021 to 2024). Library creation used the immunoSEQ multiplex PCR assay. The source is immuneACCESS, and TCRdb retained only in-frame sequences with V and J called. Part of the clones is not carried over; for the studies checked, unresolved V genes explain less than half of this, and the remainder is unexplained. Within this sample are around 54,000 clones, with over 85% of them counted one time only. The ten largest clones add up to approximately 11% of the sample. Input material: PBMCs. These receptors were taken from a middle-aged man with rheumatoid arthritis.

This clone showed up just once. CDR3 residues: CASSQGRTYEQYF. CDR3 DNA sequence: TGCGCCAGCAGCCAAGGACGGACCTACGAGCAGTACTTC. The V call is TRBV4-3, the J call TRBJ2-7; no reliable D call. Germline-derived CDR1 and CDR2 are LGHNA and YSLEER. V dropped 1 base and J dropped 2 bases, with 6 bases sitting between them. There are 13 residues in the CDR3.

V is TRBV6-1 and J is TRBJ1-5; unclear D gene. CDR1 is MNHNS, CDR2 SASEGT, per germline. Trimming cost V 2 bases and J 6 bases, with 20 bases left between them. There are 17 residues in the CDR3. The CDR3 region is CASSEPGVETVRQPQHF. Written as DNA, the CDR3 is TGTGCCAGCAGTGAACCCGGAGTCGAAACCGTCCGTCAGCCCCAGCATTTT.

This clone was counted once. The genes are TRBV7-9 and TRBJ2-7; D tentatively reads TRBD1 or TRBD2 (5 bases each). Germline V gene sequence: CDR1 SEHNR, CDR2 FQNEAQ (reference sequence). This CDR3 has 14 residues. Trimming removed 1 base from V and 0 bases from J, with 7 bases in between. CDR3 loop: CASSLGGNSYEQYF. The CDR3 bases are TGTGCCAGCAGCTTAGGGGGGAACTCCTACGAGCAGTACTTC.

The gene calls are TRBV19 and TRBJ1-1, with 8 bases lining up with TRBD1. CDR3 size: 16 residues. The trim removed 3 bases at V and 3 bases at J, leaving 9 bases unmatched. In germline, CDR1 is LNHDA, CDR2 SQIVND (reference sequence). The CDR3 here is CASSILRGQGYTEAFF. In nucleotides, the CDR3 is TGTGCCAGTAGTATCCTCAGGGGGCAGGGGTACACTGAAGCTTTCTTT. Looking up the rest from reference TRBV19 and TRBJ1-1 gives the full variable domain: DGGITQSPKYLFRKEGQNVTLSCEQNLNHDAMYWYRQDPGQGLRLIYYSQIVNDFQKGDIAEGYSVSREKKESFPLTVTSAQKNPTAFYLCASSILRGQGYTEAFFGQGTRLTVV.

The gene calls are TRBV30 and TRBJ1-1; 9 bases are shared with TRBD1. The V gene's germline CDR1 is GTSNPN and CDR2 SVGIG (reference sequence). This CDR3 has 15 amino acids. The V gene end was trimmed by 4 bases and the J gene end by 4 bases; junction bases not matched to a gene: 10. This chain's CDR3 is CAWNYRDREGTEAFF. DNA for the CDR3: TGTGCCTGGAACTATAGGGACAGGGAAGGCACTGAAGCTTTCTTT.

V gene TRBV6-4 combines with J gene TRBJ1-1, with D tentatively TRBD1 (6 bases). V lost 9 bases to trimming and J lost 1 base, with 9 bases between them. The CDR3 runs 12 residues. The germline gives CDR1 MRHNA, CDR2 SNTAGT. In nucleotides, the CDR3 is TGTGCCAGTCAGGGGCCGAACACTGAAGCTTTCTTT. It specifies CASQGPNTEAFF.